Sequencing of this TCR beta chain was carried out in a study of CD8 T cells in ankylosing spondylitis (dated by TCRdb to 2015 to 2018). Regarding the study in general: The study set out to find disease-linked TCR variants by profiling T cell receptor beta repertoires in ankylosing spondylitis patients and healthy donors. Samples of peripheral blood were taken, and for ankylosing spondylitis patients, synovial fluid was collected as well. The whole study cohort included roughly 110 healthy donors and about two dozen ankylosing spondylitis patients.

Overall study results and their limits: Some TCR beta motif variants had previously been reported in synovial fluid and blood of reactive arthritis patients, which suggested common disease-initiation mechanisms. Blood from ankylosing spondylitis patients appeared to be characterized by a TCR beta motif composed of under ten highly homologous amino acid variants. The disease-linked clones were reported to be significantly enriched in matched synovial fluid samples from ankylosing spondylitis patients. A CD8+ phenotype was shown by the disease-linked clones, which were found at relatively low frequencies in peripheral blood.

Relative to germline, V is 4 bases shorter and J is 3 bases shorter, with 24 bases between their ends. CDR3 length: 17 amino acids, cysteine to phenylalanine. Just the 51-base CDR3 DNA is kept, in frame starting at base 1. Per the germline V gene, SQVTM is the CDR1 and ANQGSEA is the CDR2. As for this clonotype: Its antigen specificity is not known. Per-base quality was not reported, and no clone a single base away is much larger than it.

The sequencer listed for this sample is Illumina HiSeq 2500. Quantitative 5'-RACE with molecular barcodes was used to prepare TCR beta libraries. The source study handled its data this way. Disease-linked TCR variants were identified with a new computational method built on a probabilistic model of VDJ rearrangement. Using fastp at Q25 and MiXCR, TCRdb reprocessed the public reads and kept productive beta chains. Each record represents a unique CDR3 protein, reported with the most common genes and DNA among its rows. TCRdb, not the authors, supplied the V and J calls. Within this sample are 150,000 to 250,000 distinct CDR3 sequences, with around 13% of them counted one time only. The biggest ten clones account for about 17% of the sample.

The chain joins TRBV29-1 to TRBJ1-1, with TRBD1 tentatively as D gene (6 bases match). The source is a male donor with ankylosing spondylitis or in good health (not recorded which). Sequencing was carried out using blood, either unsorted or a sorted T cell fraction (not recorded which). The DNA is as follows: TGCAGCGTTGTCGTAGGACAGCTGATCGGAATAGACACTGAAGCTTTCTTT. This translates into CSVVVGQLIGIDTEAFF.